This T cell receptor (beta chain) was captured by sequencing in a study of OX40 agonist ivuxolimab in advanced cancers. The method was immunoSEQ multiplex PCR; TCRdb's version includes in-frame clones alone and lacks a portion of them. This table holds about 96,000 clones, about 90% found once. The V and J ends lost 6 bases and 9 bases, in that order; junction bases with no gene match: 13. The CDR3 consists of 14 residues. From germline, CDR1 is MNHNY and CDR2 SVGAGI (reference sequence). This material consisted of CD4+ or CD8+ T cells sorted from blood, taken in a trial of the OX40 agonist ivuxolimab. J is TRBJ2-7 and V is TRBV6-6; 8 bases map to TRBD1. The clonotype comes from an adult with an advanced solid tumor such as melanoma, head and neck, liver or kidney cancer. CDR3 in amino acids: CASRRLDRDGVQYF. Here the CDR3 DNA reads TGTGCCAGCAGACGACTGGACAGGGATGGCGTGCAGTACTTC.